This T cell receptor beta chain is drawn from a study of T cells in Graves' hyperthyroidism and ophthalmopathy. At the level of the study: It was at initial diagnosis, before any treatment, that peripheral blood was collected.

The PBMCs studied were ones that came from about 9.9 ml fresh peripheral blood. The CDR3 extends over 17 amino acids. Germline-derived CDR1 and CDR2 are SSHAT and FNYEAQ (reference sequence). TCR beta CDR3 region amplification was performed from RNA transcripts. An initial round of RT-PCR targeting the TCR CDR3 relied on the HTBI primer set. TCRdb re-called the multiplex PCR reads through MiXCR, storing one row per CDR3 protein. The sample holds about 620,000 distinct CDR3 sequences, about 17% seen once. The TCR originated in a woman aged 30 to 39 with Graves' hyperthyroidism. The chain uses TRBV7-7 and TRBJ2-3, with 7 positions matching TRBD2. The sequencing sample was made of blood. The CDR3 region has the DNA TGTGCTAGTAGAAAGGGCCGGGACTACCTTGCCACAGATACGCAGTATTTT. It translates to CASRKGRDYLATDTQYF.